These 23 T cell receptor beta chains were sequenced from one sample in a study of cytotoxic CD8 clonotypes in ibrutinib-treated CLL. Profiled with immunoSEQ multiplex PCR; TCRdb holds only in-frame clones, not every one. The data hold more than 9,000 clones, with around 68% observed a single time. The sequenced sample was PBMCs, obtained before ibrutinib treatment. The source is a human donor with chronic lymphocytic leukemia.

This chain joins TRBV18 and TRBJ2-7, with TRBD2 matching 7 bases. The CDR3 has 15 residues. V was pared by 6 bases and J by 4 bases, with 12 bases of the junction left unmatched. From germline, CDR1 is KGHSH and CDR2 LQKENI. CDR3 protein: CASSLRDGGRYEQYF. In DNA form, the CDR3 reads TGTGCCAGCTCCCTCCGGGACGGGGGGAGATACGAGCAGTACTTC. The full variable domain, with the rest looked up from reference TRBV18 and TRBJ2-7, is NAGVMQNPRHLVRRRGQEARLRCSPMKGHSHVYWYRQLPEEGLKFMVYLQKENIIDESGMPKERFSAEFPKEGPSILRIQQVVRGDSAAYFCASSLRDGGRYEQYFGPGTRLTVT.

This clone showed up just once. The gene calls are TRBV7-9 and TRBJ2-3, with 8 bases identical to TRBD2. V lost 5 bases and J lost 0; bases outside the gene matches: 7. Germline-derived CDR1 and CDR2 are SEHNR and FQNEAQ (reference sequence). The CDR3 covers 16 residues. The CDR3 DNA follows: TGTGCCAGCAGCGCCACTAGCGGCCCTAGCACAGATACGCAGTATTTT. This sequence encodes CASSATSGPSTDTQYF.

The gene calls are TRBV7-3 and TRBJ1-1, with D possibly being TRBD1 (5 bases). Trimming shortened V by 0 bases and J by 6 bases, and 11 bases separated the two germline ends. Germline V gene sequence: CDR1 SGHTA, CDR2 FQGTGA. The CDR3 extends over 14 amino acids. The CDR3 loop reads CASSLTGDRAEAFF. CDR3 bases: TGTGCCAGCAGCTTAACAGGGGACCGCGCTGAAGCTTTCTTT. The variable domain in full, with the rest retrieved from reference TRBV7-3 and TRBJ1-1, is GAGVSQTPSNKVTEKGKYVELRCDPISGHTALYWYRQSLGQGPEFLIYFQGTGAADDSGLPNDRFFAVRPEGSVSTLKIQRTERGDSAVYLCASSLTGDRAEAFFGQGTRLTVV.

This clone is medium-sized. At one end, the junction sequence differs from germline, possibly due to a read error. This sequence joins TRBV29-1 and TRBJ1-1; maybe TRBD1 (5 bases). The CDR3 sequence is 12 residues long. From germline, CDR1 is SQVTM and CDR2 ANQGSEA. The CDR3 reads CSVEGANTEAFF. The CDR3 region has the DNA TGCAGCGTCGAAGGGGCGAACACTGAAGCTTTCTTT.

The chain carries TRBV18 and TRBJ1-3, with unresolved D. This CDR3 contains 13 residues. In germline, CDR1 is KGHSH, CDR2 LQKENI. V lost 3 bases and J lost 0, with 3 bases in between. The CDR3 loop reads CASSPNSGNTIYF. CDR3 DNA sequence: TGTGCCAGCTCACCCAACTCTGGAAACACCATATATTTT.

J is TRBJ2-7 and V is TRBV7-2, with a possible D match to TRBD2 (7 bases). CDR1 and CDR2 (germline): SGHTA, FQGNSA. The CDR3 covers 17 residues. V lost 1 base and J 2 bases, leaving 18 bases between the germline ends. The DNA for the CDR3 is TGTGCCAGCAGCTTAGGACTCCTCCAGGGGAGGGCCTACGAGCAGTACTTC. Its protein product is CASSLGLLQGRAYEQYF.

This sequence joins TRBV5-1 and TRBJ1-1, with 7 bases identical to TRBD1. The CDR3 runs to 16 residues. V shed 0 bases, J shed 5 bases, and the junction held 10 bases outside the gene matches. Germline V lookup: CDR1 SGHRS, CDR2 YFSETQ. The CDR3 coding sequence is TGCGCCAGCAGCTTGGCCAGGGGGGTATCGGGGACTGAAGCTTTCTTT. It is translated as CASSLARGVSGTEAFF. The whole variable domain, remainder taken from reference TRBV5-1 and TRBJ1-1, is KAGVTQTPRYLIKTRGQQVTLSCSPISGHRSVSWYQQTPGQGLQFLFEYFSETQRNKGNFPGRFSGRQFSNSRSEMNVSTLELGDSALYLCASSLARGVSGTEAFFGQGTRLTVV.

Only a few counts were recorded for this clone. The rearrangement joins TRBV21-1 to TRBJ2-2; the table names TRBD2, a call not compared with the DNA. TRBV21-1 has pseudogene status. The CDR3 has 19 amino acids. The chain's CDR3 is CASSKACTSGGASTGELFF. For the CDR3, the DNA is TGTGCCAGCAGCAAAGCCTGTACTAGCGGGGGGGCCAGCACCGGGGAGCTGTTTTTT.

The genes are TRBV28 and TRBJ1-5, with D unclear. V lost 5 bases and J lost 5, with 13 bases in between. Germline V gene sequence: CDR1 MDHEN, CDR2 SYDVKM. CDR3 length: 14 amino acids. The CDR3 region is CASSPPMRDQPQHF. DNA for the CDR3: TGTGCCAGCAGTCCACCTATGAGGGATCAGCCCCAGCATTTT.

CDR3 in amino acids: CASQDRGVYNEQFF. CDR3 sequence (DNA): TGTGCCAGCCAGGACAGGGGAGTCTACAATGAGCAGTTCTTC. The V gene is TRBV19, the J gene TRBJ2-1; 9 bases match TRBD1. CDR1 is LNHDA and CDR2 is SQIVND in the germline V gene (reference sequence). The CDR3 covers 14 residues. Germline trimming cut 9 bases from V and 3 bases from J; bases unmatched to any gene: 6.

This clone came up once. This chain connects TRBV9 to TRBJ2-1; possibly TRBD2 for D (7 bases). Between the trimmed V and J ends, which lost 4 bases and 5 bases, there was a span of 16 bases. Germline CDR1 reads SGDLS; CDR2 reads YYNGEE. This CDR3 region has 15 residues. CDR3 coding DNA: TGTGCCAGCAGCCTCGGTTGGGGGGGCCACAATGAGCAGTTCTTC. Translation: CASSLGWGGHNEQFF.

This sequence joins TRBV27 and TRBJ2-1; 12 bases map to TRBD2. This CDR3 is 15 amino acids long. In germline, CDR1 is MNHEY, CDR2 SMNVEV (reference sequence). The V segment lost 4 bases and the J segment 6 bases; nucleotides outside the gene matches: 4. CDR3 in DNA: TGTGCCAGCAGTTCTCGACTAGCGGGAGTCAATGAGCAGTTCTTC. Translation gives CASSSRLAGVNEQFF.

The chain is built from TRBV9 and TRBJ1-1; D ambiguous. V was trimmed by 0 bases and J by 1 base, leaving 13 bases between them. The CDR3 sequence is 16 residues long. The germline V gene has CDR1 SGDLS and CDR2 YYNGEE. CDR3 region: CASSVGGPQQNTEAFF. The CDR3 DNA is TGTGCCAGCAGCGTAGGGGGTCCACAGCAGAACACTGAAGCTTTCTTT.

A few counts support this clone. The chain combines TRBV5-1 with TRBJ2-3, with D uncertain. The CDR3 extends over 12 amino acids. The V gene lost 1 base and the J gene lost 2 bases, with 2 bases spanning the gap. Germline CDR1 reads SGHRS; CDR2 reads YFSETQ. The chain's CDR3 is CASSLTTDTQYF. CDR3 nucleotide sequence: TGCGCCAGCAGCTTGACCACAGATACGCAGTATTTT.

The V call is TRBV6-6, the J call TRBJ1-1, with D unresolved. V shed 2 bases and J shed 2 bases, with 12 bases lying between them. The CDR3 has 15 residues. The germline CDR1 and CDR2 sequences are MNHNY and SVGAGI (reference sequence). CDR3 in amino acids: CASSYDGQANTEAFF. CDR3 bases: TGTGCCAGCAGTTACGATGGGCAAGCAAACACTGAAGCTTTCTTT.

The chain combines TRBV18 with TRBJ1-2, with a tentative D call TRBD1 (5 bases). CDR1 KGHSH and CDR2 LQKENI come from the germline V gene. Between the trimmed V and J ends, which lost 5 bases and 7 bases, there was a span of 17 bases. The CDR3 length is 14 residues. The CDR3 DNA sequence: TGTGCCAGCTCATCCTTAGCCAGGGAGTCTGGCTACACCTTC. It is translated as CASSSLARESGYTF.

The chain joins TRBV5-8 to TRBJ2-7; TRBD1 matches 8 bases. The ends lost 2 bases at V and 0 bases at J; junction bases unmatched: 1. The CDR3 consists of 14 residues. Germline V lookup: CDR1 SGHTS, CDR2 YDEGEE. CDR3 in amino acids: CASSFQGASYEQYF. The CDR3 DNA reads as TGTGCCAGCAGCTTTCAGGGGGCCTCCTACGAGCAGTACTTC.

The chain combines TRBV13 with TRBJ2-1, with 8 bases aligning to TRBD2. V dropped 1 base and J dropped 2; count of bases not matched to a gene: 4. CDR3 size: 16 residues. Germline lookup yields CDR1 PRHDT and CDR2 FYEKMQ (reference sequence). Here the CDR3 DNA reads TGTGCCAGCAGCTTAGCAAGCGGGGGTCCCTACAATGAGCAGTTCTTC. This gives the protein CASSLASGGPYNEQFF.

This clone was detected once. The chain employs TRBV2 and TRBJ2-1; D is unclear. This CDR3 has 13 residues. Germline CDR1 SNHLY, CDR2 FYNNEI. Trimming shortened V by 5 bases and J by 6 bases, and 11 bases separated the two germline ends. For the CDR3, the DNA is TGTGCCAGCAGTCGCGACCACGCCAATGAGCAGTTCTTC. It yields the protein CASSRDHANEQFF.

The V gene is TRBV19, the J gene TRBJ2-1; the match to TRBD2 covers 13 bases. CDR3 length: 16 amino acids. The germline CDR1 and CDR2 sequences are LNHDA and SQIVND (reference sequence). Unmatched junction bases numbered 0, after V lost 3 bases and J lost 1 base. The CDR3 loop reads CASSMGLAGSYNEQFF. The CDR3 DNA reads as TGTGCCAGTAGTATGGGACTAGCGGGGTCCTACAATGAGCAGTTCTTC.

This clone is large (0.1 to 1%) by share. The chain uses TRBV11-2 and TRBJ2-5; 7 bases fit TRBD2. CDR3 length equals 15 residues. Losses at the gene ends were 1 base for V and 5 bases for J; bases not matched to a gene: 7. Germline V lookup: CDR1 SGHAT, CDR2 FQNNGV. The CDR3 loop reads CASSLGFGEGETQYF. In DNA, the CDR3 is TGTGCCAGCAGCTTAGGTTTCGGGGAGGGGGAGACCCAGTACTTC.

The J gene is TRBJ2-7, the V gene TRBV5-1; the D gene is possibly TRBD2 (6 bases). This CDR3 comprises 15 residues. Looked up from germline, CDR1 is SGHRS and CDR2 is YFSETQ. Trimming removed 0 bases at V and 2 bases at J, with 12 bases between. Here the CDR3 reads CASSLAPWGAYEQYF. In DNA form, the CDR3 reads TGCGCCAGCAGCTTGGCGCCCTGGGGGGCCTACGAGCAGTACTTC. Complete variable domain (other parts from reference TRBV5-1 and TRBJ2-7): KAGVTQTPRYLIKTRGQQVTLSCSPISGHRSVSWYQQTPGQGLQFLFEYFSETQRNKGNFPGRFSGRQFSNSRSEMNVSTLELGDSALYLCASSLAPWGAYEQYFGPGTRLTVT.

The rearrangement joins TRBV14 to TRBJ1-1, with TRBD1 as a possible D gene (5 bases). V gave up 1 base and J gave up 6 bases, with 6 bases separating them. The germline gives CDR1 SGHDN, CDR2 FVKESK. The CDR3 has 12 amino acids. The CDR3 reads CASSQVGAEAFF. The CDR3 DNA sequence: TGTGCCAGCAGCCAAGTAGGGGCTGAAGCTTTCTTT.